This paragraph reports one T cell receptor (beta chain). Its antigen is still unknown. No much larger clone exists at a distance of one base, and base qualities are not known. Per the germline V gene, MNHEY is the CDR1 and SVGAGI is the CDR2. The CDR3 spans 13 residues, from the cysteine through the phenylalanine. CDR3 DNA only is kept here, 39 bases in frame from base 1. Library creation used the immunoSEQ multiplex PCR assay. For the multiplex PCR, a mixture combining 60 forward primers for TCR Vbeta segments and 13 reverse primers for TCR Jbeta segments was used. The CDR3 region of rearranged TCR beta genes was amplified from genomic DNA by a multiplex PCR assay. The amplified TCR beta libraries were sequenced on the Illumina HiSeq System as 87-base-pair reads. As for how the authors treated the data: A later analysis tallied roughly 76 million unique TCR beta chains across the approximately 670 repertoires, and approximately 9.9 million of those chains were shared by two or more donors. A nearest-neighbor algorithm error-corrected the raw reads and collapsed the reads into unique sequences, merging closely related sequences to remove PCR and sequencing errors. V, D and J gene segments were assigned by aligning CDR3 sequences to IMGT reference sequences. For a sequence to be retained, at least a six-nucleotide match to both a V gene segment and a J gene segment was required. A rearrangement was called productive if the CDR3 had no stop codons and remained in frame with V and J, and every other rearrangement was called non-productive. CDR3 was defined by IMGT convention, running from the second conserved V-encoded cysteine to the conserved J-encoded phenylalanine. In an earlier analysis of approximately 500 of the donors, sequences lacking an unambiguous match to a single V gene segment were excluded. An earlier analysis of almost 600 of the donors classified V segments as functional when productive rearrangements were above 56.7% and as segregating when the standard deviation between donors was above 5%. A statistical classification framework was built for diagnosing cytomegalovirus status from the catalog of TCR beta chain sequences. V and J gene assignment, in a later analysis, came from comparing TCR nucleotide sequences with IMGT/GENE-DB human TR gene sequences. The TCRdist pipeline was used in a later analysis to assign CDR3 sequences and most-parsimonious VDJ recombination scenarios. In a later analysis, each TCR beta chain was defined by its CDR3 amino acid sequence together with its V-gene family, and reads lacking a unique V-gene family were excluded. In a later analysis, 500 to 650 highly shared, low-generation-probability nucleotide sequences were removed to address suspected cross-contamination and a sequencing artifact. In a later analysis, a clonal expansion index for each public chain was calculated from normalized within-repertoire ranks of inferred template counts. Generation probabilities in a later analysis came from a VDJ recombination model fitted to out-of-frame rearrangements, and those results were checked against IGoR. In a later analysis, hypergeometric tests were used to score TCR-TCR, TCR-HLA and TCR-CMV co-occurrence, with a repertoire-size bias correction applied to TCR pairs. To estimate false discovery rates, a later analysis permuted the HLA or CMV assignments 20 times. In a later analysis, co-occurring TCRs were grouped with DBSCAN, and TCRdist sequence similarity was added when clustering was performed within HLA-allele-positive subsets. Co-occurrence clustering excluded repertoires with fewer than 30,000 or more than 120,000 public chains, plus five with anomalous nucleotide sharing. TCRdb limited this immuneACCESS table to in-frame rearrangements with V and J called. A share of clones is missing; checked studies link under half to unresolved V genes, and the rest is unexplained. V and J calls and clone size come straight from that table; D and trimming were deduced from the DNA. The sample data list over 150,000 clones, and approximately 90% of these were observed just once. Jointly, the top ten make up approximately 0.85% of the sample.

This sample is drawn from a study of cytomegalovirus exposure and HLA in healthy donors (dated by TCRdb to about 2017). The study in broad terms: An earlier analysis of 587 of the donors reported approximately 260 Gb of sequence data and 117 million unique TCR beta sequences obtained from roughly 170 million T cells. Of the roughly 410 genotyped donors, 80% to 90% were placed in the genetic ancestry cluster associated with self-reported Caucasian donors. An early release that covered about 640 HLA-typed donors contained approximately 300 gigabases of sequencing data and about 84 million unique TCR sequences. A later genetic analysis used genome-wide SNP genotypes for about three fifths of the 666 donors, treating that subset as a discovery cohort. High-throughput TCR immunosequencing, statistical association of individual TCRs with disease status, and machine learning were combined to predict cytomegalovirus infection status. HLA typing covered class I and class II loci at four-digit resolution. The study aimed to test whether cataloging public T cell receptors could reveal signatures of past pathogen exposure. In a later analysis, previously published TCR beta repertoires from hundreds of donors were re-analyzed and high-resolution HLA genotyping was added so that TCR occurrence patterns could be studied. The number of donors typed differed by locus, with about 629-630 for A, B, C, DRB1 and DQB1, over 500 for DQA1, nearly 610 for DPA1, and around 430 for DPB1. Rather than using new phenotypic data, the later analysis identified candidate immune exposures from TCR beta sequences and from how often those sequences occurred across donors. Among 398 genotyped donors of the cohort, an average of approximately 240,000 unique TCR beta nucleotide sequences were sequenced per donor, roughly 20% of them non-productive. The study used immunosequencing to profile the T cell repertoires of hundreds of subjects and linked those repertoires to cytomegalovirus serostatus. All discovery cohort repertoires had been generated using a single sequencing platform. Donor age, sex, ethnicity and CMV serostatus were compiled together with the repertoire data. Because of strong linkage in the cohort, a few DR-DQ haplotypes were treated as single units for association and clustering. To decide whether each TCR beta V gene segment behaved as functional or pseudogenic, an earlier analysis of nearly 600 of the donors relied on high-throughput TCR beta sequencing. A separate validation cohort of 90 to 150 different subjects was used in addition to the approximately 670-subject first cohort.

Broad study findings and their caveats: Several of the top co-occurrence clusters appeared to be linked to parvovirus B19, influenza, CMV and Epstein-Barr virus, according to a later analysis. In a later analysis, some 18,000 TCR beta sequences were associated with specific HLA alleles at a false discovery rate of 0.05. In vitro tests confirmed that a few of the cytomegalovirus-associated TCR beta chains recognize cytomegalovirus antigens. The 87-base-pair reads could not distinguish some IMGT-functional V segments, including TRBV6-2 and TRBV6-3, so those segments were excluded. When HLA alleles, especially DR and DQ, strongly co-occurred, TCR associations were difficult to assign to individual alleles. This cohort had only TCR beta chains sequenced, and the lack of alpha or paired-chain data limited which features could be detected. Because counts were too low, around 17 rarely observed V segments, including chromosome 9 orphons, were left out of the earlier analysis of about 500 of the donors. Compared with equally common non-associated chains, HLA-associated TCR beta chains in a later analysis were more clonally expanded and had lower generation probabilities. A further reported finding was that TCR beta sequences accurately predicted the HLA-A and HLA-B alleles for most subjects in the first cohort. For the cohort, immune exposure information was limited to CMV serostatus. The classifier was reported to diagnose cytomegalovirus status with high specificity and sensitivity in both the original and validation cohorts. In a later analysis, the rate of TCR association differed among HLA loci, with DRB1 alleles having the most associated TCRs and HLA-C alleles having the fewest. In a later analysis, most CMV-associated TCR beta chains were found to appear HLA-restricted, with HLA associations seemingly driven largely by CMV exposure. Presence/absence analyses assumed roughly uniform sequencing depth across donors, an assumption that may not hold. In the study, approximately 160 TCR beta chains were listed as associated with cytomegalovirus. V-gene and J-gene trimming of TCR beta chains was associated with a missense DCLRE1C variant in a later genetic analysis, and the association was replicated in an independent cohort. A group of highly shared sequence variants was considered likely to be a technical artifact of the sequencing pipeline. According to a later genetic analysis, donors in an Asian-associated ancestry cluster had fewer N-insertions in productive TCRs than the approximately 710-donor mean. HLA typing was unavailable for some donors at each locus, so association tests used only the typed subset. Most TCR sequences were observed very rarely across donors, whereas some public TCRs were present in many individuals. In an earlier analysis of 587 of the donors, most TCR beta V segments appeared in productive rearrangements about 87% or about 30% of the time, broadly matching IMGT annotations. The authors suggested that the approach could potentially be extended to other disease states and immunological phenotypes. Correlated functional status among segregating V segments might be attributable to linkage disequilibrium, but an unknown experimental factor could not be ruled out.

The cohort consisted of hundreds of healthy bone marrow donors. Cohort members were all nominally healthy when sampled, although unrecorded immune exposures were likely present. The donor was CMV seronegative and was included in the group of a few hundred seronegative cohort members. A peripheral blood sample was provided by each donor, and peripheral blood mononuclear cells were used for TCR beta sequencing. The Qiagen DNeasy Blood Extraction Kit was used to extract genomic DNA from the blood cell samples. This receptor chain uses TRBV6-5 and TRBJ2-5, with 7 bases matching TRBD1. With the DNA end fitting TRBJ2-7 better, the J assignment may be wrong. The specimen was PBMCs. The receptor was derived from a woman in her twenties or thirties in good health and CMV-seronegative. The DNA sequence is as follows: TGTGCCAGCAGTCGACAGGGCGCCCACGAGCAGTACTTC. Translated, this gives CASSRQGAHEQYF.